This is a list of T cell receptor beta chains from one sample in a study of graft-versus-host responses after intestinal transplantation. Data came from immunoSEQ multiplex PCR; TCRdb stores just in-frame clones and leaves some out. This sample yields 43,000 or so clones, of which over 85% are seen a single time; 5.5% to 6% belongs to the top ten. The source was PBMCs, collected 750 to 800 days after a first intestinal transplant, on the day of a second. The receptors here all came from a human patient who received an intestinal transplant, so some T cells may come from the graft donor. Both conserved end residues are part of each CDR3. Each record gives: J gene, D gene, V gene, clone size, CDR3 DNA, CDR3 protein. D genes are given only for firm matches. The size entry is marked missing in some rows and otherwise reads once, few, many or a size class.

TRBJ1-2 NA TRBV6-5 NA TGTGCCACCGGCGGGGGTTGGAACTATGGCTACACCTTC CATGGGWNYGYTF
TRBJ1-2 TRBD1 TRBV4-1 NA TGCGCCAGCAGCCAAGATATGACAGGGTATGGCTACACCTTC CASSQDMTGYGYTF
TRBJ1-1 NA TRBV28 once TGTGCCAGCAGGTTGGTTTTGGGTGCTGAAGCTTTCTTT CASRLVLGAEAFF
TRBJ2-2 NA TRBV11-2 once TGTGCCAGCAGGCGGACATCGAACACCGGGGAGCTGTTTTTT CASRRTSNTGELFF
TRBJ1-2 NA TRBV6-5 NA TGTGCCAGCAGTTACGCGTCAGACTATGGCTACACCTTC CASSYASDYGYTF
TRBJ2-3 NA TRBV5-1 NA TGCGCCAGCAGCTTGGCCCTAGGAGTAGATACGCAGTATTTT CASSLALGVDTQYF
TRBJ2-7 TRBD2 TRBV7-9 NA TGTGCCAGCAGCTTAGGACTAGCGGCCTACGAGCAGTACTTC CASSLGLAAYEQYF
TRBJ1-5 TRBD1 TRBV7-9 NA TGTGCCAGCAGCTTAGGTGTGGGACAGGGGGCTGAGCAGCCCCAGCATTTT CASSLGVGQGAEQPQHF
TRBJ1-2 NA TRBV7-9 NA TGTGCCAGCAGCGCTCGTCAAGAAGCAGATGGCTACACCTTC CASSARQEADGYTF
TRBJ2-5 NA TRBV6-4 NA TGTGCCAGCACCGGCCTCCAGGGGGAGACCCAGTACTTC CASTGLQGETQYF
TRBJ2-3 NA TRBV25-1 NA TGTGCCAGCAGTGAATTGGGCAGCACAGATACGCAGTATTTT CASSELGSTDTQYF
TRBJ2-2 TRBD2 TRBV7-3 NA TGTGCCAGCAGCTTAAGGGCGGCTAGCGGGAGGGCCGACACCGGGGAGCTGTTTTTT CASSLRAASGRADTGELFF
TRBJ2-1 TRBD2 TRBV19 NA TGTGCCAGTAGAGATAGCAGACTAGCGGCCTACAATGAGCAGTTCTTC CASRDSRLAAYNEQFF
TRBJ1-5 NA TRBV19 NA TGTGCCAGTAGTATAATGGGCCCCAATCAGCCCCAGCATTTT CASSIMGPNQPQHF
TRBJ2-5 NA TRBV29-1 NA TGCAGCGTTTGGGATTGGGTCCAAGAGACCCAGTACTTC CSVWDWVQETQYF
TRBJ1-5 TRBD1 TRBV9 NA TGTGCCAGCAGCGCAGGGACAGGCGGCGGCAATCAGCCCCAGCATTTT CASSAGTGGGNQPQHF
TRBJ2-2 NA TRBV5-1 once TGCGCCAGCAGCTTGGGGGACTTCCCCGGGGAGCTGTTTTTT CASSLGDFPGELFF
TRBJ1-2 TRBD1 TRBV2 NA TGTGCCAGCAAGGGGACAGGGGTCTATGGCTACACCTTC CASKGTGVYGYTF
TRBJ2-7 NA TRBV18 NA TGTGCCAGCTCACAACAGGGATTCTCCTACGAGCAGTGCTTC CASSQQGFSYEQCF
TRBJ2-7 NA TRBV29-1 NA TGCAGCGTCGGAGGGACACCCTCCTACGAGCAGTACTTC CSVGGTPSYEQYF
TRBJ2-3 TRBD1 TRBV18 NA TGTGCCAGCTCACCTGCCGGGACAGGGGTAGTAAATACGCAGTATTTT CASSPAGTGVVNTQYF
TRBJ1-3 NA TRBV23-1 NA TGCGCCAGCAGTTCGAACGCCGGTATCTCTGGAAACACCATATATTTT CASSSNAGISGNTIYF
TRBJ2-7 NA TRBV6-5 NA TGTGCCAGCGTACGGGACACAGGACACTACGAGCAGTACTTC CASVRDTGHYEQYF
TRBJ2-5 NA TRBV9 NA TGTGCCAGCAGCGTAGGTAGTGGGGGAGAGACCCAGTACTTC CASSVGSGGETQYF
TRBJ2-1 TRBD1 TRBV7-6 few TGTGCCAGCAGCTTAGTCGGGACAGGGCCGGCGGGCTCCTACAATGAGCAGTTCTTC CASSLVGTGPAGSYNEQFF
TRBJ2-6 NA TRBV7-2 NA TGTGCCAGCAGCTCACAGCTGTCTGGGGCCAACGTCCTGACTTTC CASSSQLSGANVLTF
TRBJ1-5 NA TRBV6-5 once TGTGCCAGCAGTGCCTCCGGGACACTTAATCAGCCCCAGCATTTT CASSASGTLNQPQHF
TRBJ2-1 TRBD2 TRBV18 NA TGTGCCAGCCGGGGAACCGGGACTAGTGCGCAGTTCTTC CASRGTGTSAQFF
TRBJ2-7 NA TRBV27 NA TGTGCCAGCACCATCGGACGGGTACGGTACGAGCAGTACTTC CASTIGRVRYEQYF
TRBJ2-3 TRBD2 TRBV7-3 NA TGTGCCAGCAGCTTAGGCGGGAGGCGGGGCACAGATACGCAGTATTTT CASSLGGRRGTDTQYF
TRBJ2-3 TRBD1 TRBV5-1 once TGCGCCAGCAGCTTACAGGGGCGCACAGATACGCAGTATTTT CASSLQGRTDTQYF
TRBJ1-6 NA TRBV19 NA TGTGCCAGTAGTATCGCCGGGACTGGTAATTCACCCCTCCACTTT CASSIAGTGNSPLHF
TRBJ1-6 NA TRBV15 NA TGTGCCACCAGCAGAGATGATAATTCACCCCTCCACTTT CATSRDDNSPLHF
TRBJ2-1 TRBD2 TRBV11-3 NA TGTGCCAGCAGCTCGGGGGGGGTCTACAATGAGCAGTTCTTC CASSSGGVYNEQFF
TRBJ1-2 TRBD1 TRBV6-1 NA TGTGCCAGCAGTGAAGGGACAGGGGGCATCTATGGCTACACCTTC CASSEGTGGIYGYTF
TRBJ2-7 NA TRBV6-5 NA TGTGCCAGCAGGGCAGGCTTTACCTACGAGCAGTACTTC CASRAGFTYEQYF
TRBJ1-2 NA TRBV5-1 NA TGCGCCAGCAGCTTGGATGTCCAGCTTCCAGGCTACACCTTC CASSLDVQLPGYTF
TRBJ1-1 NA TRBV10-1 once TGCGCCAGCAGTGATGGTCGGAGGAGTGGCACTGAAGCTTTCTTT CASSDGRRSGTEAFF
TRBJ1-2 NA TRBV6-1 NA TGTGCCAGCAGTGACTCCCCCCGGGGCTACACCTTC CASSDSPRGYTF
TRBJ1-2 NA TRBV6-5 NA TGTGCCAGCAGTTACTCGATCCGGGGGGCAGGCTATGGCTACACCTTC CASSYSIRGAGYGYTF
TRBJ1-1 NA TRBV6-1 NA TGTGCCAGCAGTGAATCAGTAGCTGAAGCTTTCTTT CASSESVAEAFF
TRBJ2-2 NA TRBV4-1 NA TGCGCCAGCAGCCAAGTGGGCAGGGCAAGAACCGGGGAGCTGTTTTTT CASSQVGRARTGELFF
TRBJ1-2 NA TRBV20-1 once TGCAGTGCTGGCCCCGGGGGCTACACCTTC CSAGPGGYTF
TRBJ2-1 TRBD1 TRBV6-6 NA TGTGCCAGCACGAGTTGGGGAAGGGGGCAAGGGGAGCAGTTCTTC CASTSWGRGQGEQFF
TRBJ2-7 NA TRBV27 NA TGTGCCAGCACGTTTGCTCGAGGGTCCTACGAGCAGTACTTC CASTFARGSYEQYF
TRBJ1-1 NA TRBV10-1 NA TGCGCCAGCAGTGAGTCGACAATCGGGGGGTACACTGAAGCTTTCTTT CASSESTIGGYTEAFF
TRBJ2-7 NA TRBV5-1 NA TGCGCCAGCAGTCCGAGGGCTGGAGGGTCCTACGAGCAGTACTTC CASSPRAGGSYEQYF
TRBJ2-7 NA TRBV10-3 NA TGTGCCATCAATCCAGGATACCCCTCCGAGCAGTACTTC CAINPGYPSEQYF
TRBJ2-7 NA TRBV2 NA TGTGCCAGCAGTGAAGCCCCCGGTTCCTACGAGCAGTACTTC CASSEAPGSYEQYF
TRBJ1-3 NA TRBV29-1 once TGCAGCGTCGCAATGTACTCTGGAAACACCATATATTTT CSVAMYSGNTIYF
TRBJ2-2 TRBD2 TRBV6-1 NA TGTGCCAGCAGTGGCTACGGGACTAGAGGTTCCGGGGAGCTGTTTTTT CASSGYGTRGSGELFF
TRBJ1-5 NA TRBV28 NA TGTGCCAGCAGTTGGGGCGTGCGTCAGCCCCAGCATTTT CASSWGVRQPQHF
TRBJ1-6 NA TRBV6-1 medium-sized TGTGCCAGCAGTGACAGGGATAATTCACCCCTCCACTTT CASSDRDNSPLHF
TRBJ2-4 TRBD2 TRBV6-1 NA TGTGCCAGCAACCCAGGGAGGGACATTCAGTACTTC CASNPGRDIQYF
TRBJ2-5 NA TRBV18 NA TGTGCCAGCTCATCCTCAGGGTCTCGGGAGACCCAGTACTTC CASSSSGSRETQYF
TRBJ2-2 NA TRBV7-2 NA TGTGCCAGCAGCTCCACCGGCGTCAGACTGGACCGGGAGCTGTTTTTT CASSSTGVRLDRELFF